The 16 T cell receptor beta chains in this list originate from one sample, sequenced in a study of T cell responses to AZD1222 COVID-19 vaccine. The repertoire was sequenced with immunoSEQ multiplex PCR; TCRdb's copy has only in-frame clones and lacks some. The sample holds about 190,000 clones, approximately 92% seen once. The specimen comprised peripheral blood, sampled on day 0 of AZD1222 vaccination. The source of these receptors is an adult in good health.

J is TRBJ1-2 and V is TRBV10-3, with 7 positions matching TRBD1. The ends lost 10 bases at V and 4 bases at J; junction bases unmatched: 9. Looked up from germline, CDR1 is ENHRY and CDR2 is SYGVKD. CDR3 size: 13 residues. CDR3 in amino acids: CATTAGGTYGYTF. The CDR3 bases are TGTGCCACCACCGCAGGGGGAACCTATGGCTACACCTTC.

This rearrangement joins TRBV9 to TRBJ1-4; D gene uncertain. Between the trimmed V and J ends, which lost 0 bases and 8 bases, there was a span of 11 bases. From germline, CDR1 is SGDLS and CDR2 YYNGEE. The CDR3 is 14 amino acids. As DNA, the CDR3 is TGTGCCAGCAGCGTAGATTCCAGGAACGAAAAACTGTTTTTT. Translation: CASSVDSRNEKLFF.

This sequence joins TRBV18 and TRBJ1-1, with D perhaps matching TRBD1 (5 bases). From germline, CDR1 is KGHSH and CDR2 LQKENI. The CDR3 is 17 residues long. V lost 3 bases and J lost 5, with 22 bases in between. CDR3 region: CASSPLTGTYGGTEAFF. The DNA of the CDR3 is TGTGCCAGCTCACCTTTAACAGGTACTTACGGCGGGACTGAAGCTTTCTTT. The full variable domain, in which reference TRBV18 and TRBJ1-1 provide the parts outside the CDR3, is NAGVMQNPRHLVRRRGQEARLRCSPMKGHSHVYWYRQLPEEGLKFMVYLQKENIIDESGMPKERFSAEFPKEGPSILRIQQVVRGDSAAYFCASSPLTGTYGGTEAFFGQGTRLTVV.

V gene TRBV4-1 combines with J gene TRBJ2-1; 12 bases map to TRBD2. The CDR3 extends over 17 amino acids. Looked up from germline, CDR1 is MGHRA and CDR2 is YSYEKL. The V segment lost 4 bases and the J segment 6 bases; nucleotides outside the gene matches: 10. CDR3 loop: CASSLRLLAGGPNEQFF. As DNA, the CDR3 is TGCGCCAGCAGCCTTCGGCTTCTAGCGGGGGGGCCCAATGAGCAGTTCTTC.

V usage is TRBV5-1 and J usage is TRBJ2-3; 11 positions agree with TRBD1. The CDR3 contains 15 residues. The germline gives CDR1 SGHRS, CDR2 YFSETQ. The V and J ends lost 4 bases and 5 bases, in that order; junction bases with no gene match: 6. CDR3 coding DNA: TGCGCCAGCAGCCCGGGGACAGGGGGTGGAGATACGCAGTATTTT. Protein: CASSPGTGGGDTQYF.

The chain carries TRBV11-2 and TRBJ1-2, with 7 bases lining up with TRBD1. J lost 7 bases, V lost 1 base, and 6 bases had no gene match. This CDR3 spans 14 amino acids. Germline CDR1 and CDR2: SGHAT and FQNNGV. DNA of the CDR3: TGTGCCAGCAGCTTAGGGACAGGAAGAGGTGGCTACACCTTC. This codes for CASSLGTGRGGYTF.

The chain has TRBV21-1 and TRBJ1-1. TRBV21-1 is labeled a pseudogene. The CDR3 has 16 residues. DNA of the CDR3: TGTGCCAGCAGTATACCTCGGATAGGTATGAACACTGAAGCTTTCTTT. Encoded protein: CASSIPRIGMNTEAFF.

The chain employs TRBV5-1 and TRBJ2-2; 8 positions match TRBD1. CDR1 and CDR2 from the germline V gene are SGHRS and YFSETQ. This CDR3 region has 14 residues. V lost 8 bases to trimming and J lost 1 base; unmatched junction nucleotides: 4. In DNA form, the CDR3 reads TGCGCCAGTACCGGGACAGGGAACACCGGGGAGCTGTTTTTT. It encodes CASTGTGNTGELFF.

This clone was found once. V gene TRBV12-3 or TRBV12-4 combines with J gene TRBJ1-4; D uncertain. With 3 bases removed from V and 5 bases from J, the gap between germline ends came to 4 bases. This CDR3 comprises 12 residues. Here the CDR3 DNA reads TGTGCCAGCAGTTTTACCAATGAAAAACTGTTTTTT. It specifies CASSFTNEKLFF.

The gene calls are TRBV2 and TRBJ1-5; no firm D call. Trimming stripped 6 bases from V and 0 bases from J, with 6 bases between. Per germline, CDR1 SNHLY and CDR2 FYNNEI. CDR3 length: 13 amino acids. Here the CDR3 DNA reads TGTGCCAGCAGCTACGGTAGCAATCAGCCCCAGCATTTT. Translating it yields CASSYGSNQPQHF. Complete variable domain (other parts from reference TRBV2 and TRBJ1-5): EPEVTQTPSHQVTQMGQEVILRCVPISNHLYFYWYRQILGQKVEFLVSFYNNEISEKSEIFDDQFSVERPDGSNFTLKIRSTKLEDSAMYFCASSYGSNQPQHFGDGTRLSIL.

CDR3 DNA: TGTGCCAGCAGTCCAGGGGACGCCTACGAGCAGTACTTC. Its protein is CASSPGDAYEQYF. This chain uses TRBV6-5 with TRBJ2-7; D is perhaps TRBD1 (6 bases). The length of the CDR3 is 13 residues. V was trimmed by 5 bases and J by 2 bases, leaving 10 bases between them. Germline lookup yields CDR1 MNHEY and CDR2 SVGAGI.

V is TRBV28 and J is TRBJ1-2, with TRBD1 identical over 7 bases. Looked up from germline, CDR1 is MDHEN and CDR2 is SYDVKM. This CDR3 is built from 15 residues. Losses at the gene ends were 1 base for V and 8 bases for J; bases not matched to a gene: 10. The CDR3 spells CASSLSSLDRVGYTF. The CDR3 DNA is TGTGCCAGCAGTTTATCCTCACTAGACAGGGTAGGCTACACCTTC.

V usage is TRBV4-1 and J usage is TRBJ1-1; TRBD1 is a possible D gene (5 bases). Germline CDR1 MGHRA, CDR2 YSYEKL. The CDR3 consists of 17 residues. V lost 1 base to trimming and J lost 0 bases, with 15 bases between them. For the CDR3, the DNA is TGCGCCAGCAGCCAAGTCCCCCCGGGACTCCTGAACACTGAAGCTTTCTTT. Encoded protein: CASSQVPPGLLNTEAFF.

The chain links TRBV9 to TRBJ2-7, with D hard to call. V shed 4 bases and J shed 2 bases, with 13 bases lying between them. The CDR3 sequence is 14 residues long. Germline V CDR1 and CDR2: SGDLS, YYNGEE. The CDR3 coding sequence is TGTGCCAGCAGCCCCGACGTACTCGCCTACGAGCAGTACTTC. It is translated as CASSPDVLAYEQYF.

The CDR3 here is CASSLWSGGDVTDTQYF. The CDR3 nucleotides are TGTGCCAGCAGTTTATGGAGCGGGGGGGATGTCACAGATACGCAGTATTTT. The chain has TRBV28 and TRBJ2-3, with 10 nucleotides matching TRBD2. There are 17 residues in the CDR3. From germline, CDR1 is MDHEN and CDR2 SYDVKM. Trimming cost V 0 bases and J 2 bases; bases outside gene matches: 5.

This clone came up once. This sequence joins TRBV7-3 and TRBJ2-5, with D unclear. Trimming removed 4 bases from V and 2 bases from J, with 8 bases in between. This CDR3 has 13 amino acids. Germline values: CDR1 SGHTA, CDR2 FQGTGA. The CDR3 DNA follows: TGTGCCAGCAGCTCCCGCGCACAAGAGACCCAGTACTTC. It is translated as CASSSRAQETQYF.